This T cell receptor (beta chain) was identified during a study of cytomegalovirus exposure and HLA in healthy donors. Both 60 Vbeta primers and 13 Jbeta primers went into the PCR. TCRdb's table, derived via immunoSEQ multiplex PCR, lists solely in-frame clones and lacks some. This sample has over 50,000 clones, with about 79% found just once. CDR1 is KGHSH and CDR2 is LQKENI in the germline V gene. This CDR3 contains 17 residues. With 2 bases clipped from V and 2 bases from J, the junction kept 7 bases outside the gene matches. This receptor was taken from a man aged 40-49 years in good health and CMV-seronegative. The chain uses TRBV18 and TRBJ2-5, with 11 positions matching TRBD2. Sequencing input: PBMCs. CDR3 amino acids: CASSPKKTSGDQETQYF. The CDR3 DNA reads TGTGCCAGCTCACCAAAGAAGACTAGCGGGGATCAAGAGACCCAGTACTTC.